The entry below gives a single T cell receptor (beta chain) sequence along with its context. Its antigen specificity is not known. No qualities accompany the bases; no much larger clone lies one base away. This record belongs to a study of blood T cell repertoires in COVID-19 (dated by TCRdb to between 2020 and 2021). Broadly, across the study: The collaborator samples originated in the United States, Italy and Spain and spanned the acute and convalescent phases of COVID-19. The material from the prospective study consisted of cDNA or gDNA derived from T cells, B-cell-depleted T cells, or PBMCs. Subjects who had been exposed to COVID-19, were actively infected with it, or had recovered from it provided the deeply sampled blood TCRbeta repertoires that made up the dataset. A freely available public database, intended as a resource for researchers studying the immune response to SARS-CoV-2, is where the repertoires were released. Samples were obtained from the ongoing ImmuneRACE study (first 160 participants) and from roughly 1,300 subjects provided by 6 global collaborators. The sample metadata nearly always contained a de-identified subject ID, COVID-19 status, age in years and sex. Where HLA class I and class II types were available, the types were taken from metadata supplied by the sample provider, not from assay-based typing. Study-wide conclusions, independent of this receptor: The quantity of clinical and demographic metadata differed by source and by participant and was supplied without curation.

The CDR3 measures 14 amino acids from cysteine to phenylalanine. Only the CDR3 part of the read is kept: 42 bases, read in frame from the first base. The V and J ends are trimmed by 3 bases and 3 bases, leaving 12 bases between them. Via the germline V gene (reference sequence), CDR1 is DFQATT and CDR2 SNEGSKA. TCRbeta CDR3 regions were amplified from genomic DNA by means of the immunoSEQ Assay, a bias-controlled multiplex PCR. Concerning the study's data processing: Nucleated cell counts per sample were estimated from amplification of reference gene primers within the assay. To quantify the absolute abundance of each unique TCRbeta CDR3 rearrangement, sequence reads were collapsed and filtered. Productive Simpson clonality was computed per sample as the square root of Simpson's diversity index over productive rearrangements. TCRdb re-hosts the immuneACCESS table, in-frame sequences only. Its copies lack some clones; in the studies checked, an unresolved V gene accounts for under half of them, and the cause for the rest is not known. V, J and clone size derive from that table, while D and trimming were established from the DNA sequence. The sample table contains around 280,000 clones; only one count was recorded for around 87% of them. The ten largest clones take up about 1.7% of the sample.

Participants in the prospective study were enrolled through a virtual design, were aged roughly 18 to 100 years, and lived in roughly 25 United States geographic areas. In the prospective study, cohorts were assigned on the basis of participant-reported clinical history obtained from a screening survey and a study questionnaire. In the prospective study, mobile phlebotomists collected whole blood, serum and a nasopharyngeal or oropharyngeal swab from each participant. Prospective study participants could optionally give additional blood draws and questionnaires over a roughly two-month period. Blood samples from the prospective study were shipped frozen or at room temperature prior to DNA extraction.

The clonotype comes from a young woman with acute COVID-19. The chain employs TRBV20-1 and TRBJ1-5, with TRBD1 perhaps the D gene, on 6 matching bases. The sequencing input was PBMCs or T cells enriched from blood (not recorded which). For the CDR3, the sequence is CSASPGHFNQPQHF. The DNA sequence is as follows: TGCAGTGCTAGTCCGGGACACTTCAATCAGCCCCAGCATTTT.